A selection of T cell receptor beta chains follows, all from one sample in a study of blood T cell repertoires in COVID-19. Sequenced by immunoSEQ multiplex PCR; TCRdb stores in-frame clones only, minus some. The table shows 160,000 or so clones, with around 77% occurring only once. The sample was peripheral blood. These receptors originate from a man between 65 and 85 years old with active or convalescent COVID-19. Both conserved end residues are part of each CDR3. A D gene is named only where the DNA matches it firmly. Size values are once, few and many counts, or a class for expanded clones, and some rows have none.

>NA|TRBJ2-7|NA|TRBV18|15
TGTGCCAGCTCACCAGCCCGTGACATTTCCTACGAGCAGTACTTC
CASSPARDISYEQYF
>NA|TRBJ2-7|TRBD1|TRBV7-8|16
TGTGCCAGCAGCCAACACCGCCTACAGGGGCCCTACGAGCAGTACTTC
CASSQHRLQGPYEQYF
>NA|TRBJ2-7|TRBD2|TRBV11-2|14
TGTGCCAGCAGCTATCCTGCTAGCGGGATCGAGCAGTACTTC
CASSYPASGIEQYF
>NA|TRBJ1-2|NA|TRBV5-4|16
TGTGCCAGCAGCTTTGTTCTTAGGGGGGGCCGCTATGGCTACACCTTC
CASSFVLRGGRYGYTF
>NA|TRBJ1-1|NA|TRBV14|13
TGTGCCAGCAGCCCAGACCAGAACACTGAAGCTTTCTTT
CASSPDQNTEAFF
>NA|TRBJ2-1|NA|TRBV9|16
TGTGCCAGCAGCGTAGACTCGCGGGTATCCTACAATGAGCAGTTCTTC
CASSVDSRVSYNEQFF
>few|TRBJ2-1|TRBD2|TRBV9|15
TGTGCCAGCAGCGGGCGGACTAGCGTCTACAATGAGCAGTTCTTC
CASSGRTSVYNEQFF
>NA|TRBJ1-4|NA|TRBV11-2|14
TGTGCCAGCAGCTTAAGGTCCGGGTTAGGGGAACTGTTTTTT
CASSLRSGLGELFF
>few|TRBJ2-3|TRBD2|TRBV18|15
TGTGCCAGCTCACCTCCGGGACTAGCAGGAGATACGCAGTATTTT
CASSPPGLAGDTQYF
>NA|TRBJ1-1|NA|TRBV7-9|13
TGTGCCAGCATCCGAGGATCGAACACTGAAGCTTTCTTT
CASIRGSNTEAFF
>NA|TRBJ2-7|TRBD1|TRBV30|13
TGTGCCGGACGAGGGACAGGGCCCCTCGAGCAGTACTTC
CAGRGTGPLEQYF
>once|TRBJ1-2|TRBD1|TRBV7-9|12
TGTGCCAGCCAAGACAGGGCGTCTCGATACACCTTC
CASQDRASRYTF
>NA|TRBJ1-3|NA|TRBV5-5|18
TGTGCCAGCAGCTTGGTAGGTGGACAGTCTACCTCTGGAAACACCATATATTTT
CASSLVGGQSTSGNTIYF
>NA|TRBJ2-2|TRBD2|TRBV5-1|14
TGCGCCAGCAGCGAGGGACTAAACACCGGGGAGCTGTTTTTT
CASSEGLNTGELFF
>NA|TRBJ2-3|TRBD2|TRBV2|16
TGTGCCAGCAGTGAACTTCGCGGGGGGTTCACAGATACGCAGTATTTT
CASSELRGGFTDTQYF
>NA|TRBJ1-6|TRBD1|TRBV4-1|15
TGCGCCAGCAGTCCTCAGGGGGAAAGGGATTCACCCCTCCACTTT
CASSPQGERDSPLHF
>few|TRBJ1-2|TRBD1|TRBV2|14
TGTGCCAGCAAGGGACAGGGGGAAATCTATGGCTACACCTTC
CASKGQGEIYGYTF
>NA|TRBJ2-5|TRBD2|TRBV3-1/TRBV3-2|16
TGTGCCAGCGGAATAAAATCAAGCGGGGCACGGGAGACCCAGTACTTC
CASGIKSSGARETQYF
>NA|TRBJ2-7|TRBD1|TRBV3-1/TRBV3-2|15
TGTGCCAGCAGCCAAGGAGGGACAGGGTGGGGCGAGCAGTACTTC
CASSQGGTGWGEQYF
>NA|TRBJ2-5|TRBD1|TRBV6-2/TRBV6-3|18
TGTGCCAGCAGTTACGATAGTTTTGGGACAGGGGGATTGGAGACCCAGTACTTC
CASSYDSFGTGGLETQYF
>NA|TRBJ1-1|NA|TRBV20-1|10
TGCAGTGCTGGCCGGGACAAAGCTTTCTTT
CSAGRDKAFF
>NA|TRBJ2-7|NA|TRBV7-9|12
TGTGCCAGCAGCTTTGGCCCCTACGAGCAGTACTTC
CASSFGPYEQYF
>NA|TRBJ1-6|NA|TRBV6-5|15
TGTGCCAGCAGGACACTGGGCTCCTATAATTCACCCCTCCACTTT
CASRTLGSYNSPLHF
>NA|TRBJ2-4|TRBD2|TRBV29-1|15
TGCAGCGTCCACACTGGACTAGCGGGAATAGACATTCAGTACTTC
CSVHTGLAGIDIQYF
>NA|TRBJ2-5|NA|TRBV6-5|13
TGTGCCACTTGGCGGGAATCCCAGCAGACCCAGTACTTC
CATWRESQQTQYF
>NA|TRBJ1-1|NA|TRBV5-1|16
TGCGCCAGCGGGCCGGGGAGCGCCGACGGAAGCACTGAAGCTTTCTTT
CASGPGSADGSTEAFF
>few|TRBJ1-1|NA|TRBV11-2|13
TGTGCCAGCAGCCAAGCAAGCGGGTGGGGCGCTTTCTTT
CASSQASGWGAFF
>once|TRBJ2-5|NA|TRBV5-1|14
TGCGCCAGCAGCCTTGGCAGGAAGCAAGAGACCCAGTACTTC
CASSLGRKQETQYF
>NA|TRBJ1-1|NA|TRBV6-5|14
TGTGCCAGCAGTTACCCAGGCTCTGGAACTGAAGCTTTCTTT
CASSYPGSGTEAFF
>once|TRBJ2-7|TRBD1|TRBV11-3|15
TGTGCCAGCAGCATAGGGACAGGAGACTCCTACGAGCAGTACTTC
CASSIGTGDSYEQYF
>once|TRBJ1-6|TRBD1|TRBV4-2|15
TGTGCCAGCAGCCAAGATCGACAGGGGAGCTCACCCCTCCACTTT
CASSQDRQGSSPLHF
>few|TRBJ2-1|NA|TRBV11-2|14
TGTGCCAGCAGCTTTACCGGGCCTAGCAGCGAGCAGTTCTTC
CASSFTGPSSEQFF
>NA|TRBJ2-1|NA|TRBV9|15
TGTGCCAGCAGCGTTGGCGGGAATTCCTACAATGAGCAGTTCTTC
CASSVGGNSYNEQFF
>NA|TRBJ1-1|TRBD1|TRBV30|14
TGTGCCTGGAGCTGGGGACAGGGTGGCCCTGAAGCTTTCTTT
CAWSWGQGGPEAFF
>NA|TRBJ1-5|TRBD1|TRBV6-1|13
TGTGCCAGCAGTGAGACAGGGCGGCAGCCCCAGCATTTT
CASSETGRQPQHF
>NA|TRBJ1-2|NA|TRBV6-5|13
TGTGCCAGCAAAAGGGGATCCGTCTATGGCTACACCTTC
CASKRGSVYGYTF
>NA|TRBJ2-7|NA|TRBV7-9|15
TGTGCCAGCAGCGCGGACAGTTACAACTCCTACGAGCAGTACTTC
CASSADSYNSYEQYF
>NA|TRBJ2-5|TRBD1|TRBV7-9|16
TGTGCCAGCAGCCTAAGGGGGACAGGGCTTGAGGAGACCCAGTACTTC
CASSLRGTGLEETQYF
>NA|TRBJ2-2|NA|TRBV24-1|16
TGTGCCACCAGTGGCTCAAGGGACGGAGGGACCGGGGAGCTGTTTTTT
CATSGSRDGGTGELFF
>NA|TRBJ2-7|TRBD2|TRBV3-1/TRBV3-2|15
TGTGCCAGCAGCCTCCAGACTAGCGGGGCTTACGAGCAGTACTTC
CASSLQTSGAYEQYF
>few|TRBJ2-2|TRBD2|TRBV10-3|17
TGTGCCATCAGTGAGTCTAGCGGGAGGTGGGGCACCGGGGAGCTGTTTTTT
CAISESSGRWGTGELFF
>NA|TRBJ1-1|NA|TRBV5-4|14
TGTGCCAGCAGACCCGACAGTGTGAACACTGAAGCTTTCTTT
CASRPDSVNTEAFF
>once|TRBJ2-2|TRBD2|TRBV10-3|14
TGTGCCATCACCGGGACGGGGGGAACCGGGGAGCTGTTTTTT
CAITGTGGTGELFF
>NA|TRBJ2-5|TRBD2|TRBV15|16
TGTGCCACCAGCAGAGGGACTAGCGGGGGGGAAGAGACCCAGTACTTC
CATSRGTSGGEETQYF
>NA|TRBJ1-1|NA|TRBV14|15
TGTGCCAGCAGCCAAGATGCCGCTTTACGGGCTGAAGCTTTCTTT
CASSQDAALRAEAFF
>NA|TRBJ1-2|NA|TRBV12-2|15
TGTGCAAGTCGCTTAGTATCGACAGGATTCTATGGCTACACCTTC
CASRLVSTGFYGYTF
>NA|TRBJ1-1|NA|TRBV6-1|14
TGTGCCAGCAGTGAAGCCGCTGCTAGGACTGAAGCTTTCTTT
CASSEAAARTEAFF
>NA|TRBJ1-6|TRBD1|TRBV10-3|14
TGTGCCATCACTGCTGACAGGGAATATTCACCCCTCCACTTT
CAITADREYSPLHF
>NA|TRBJ1-2|NA|TRBV2|12
TGTGCCAGCAGTGACAGGAACTATGGCTACACCTTC
CASSDRNYGYTF
>NA|TRBJ2-3|NA|TRBV18|13
TGTGCCAGCTCCGCCTCAACAGGGGATACGCAGTATTTT
CASSASTGDTQYF
>NA|TRBJ2-2|NA|TRBV5-1|13
TGCGCCAGCAGCTTAGACAGGACCGGGGAGCTGTTTTTT
CASSLDRTGELFF
>NA|TRBJ1-2|NA|TRBV5-4|14
TGTGCCAGCAGCCCTCGGGGGGCCTTCAGTGGCTACACCTTC
CASSPRGAFSGYTF
>NA|TRBJ1-1|NA|TRBV9|12
TGTGCCAGCAGCCCGGGGGGGTCTGAAGCTTTCTTT
CASSPGGSEAFF
>NA|TRBJ1-3|TRBD1|TRBV6-5|15
TGTGCCAGCAGTAATACAGGGGGCATTGGAAACACCATATATTTT
CASSNTGGIGNTIYF
>NA|TRBJ1-2|TRBD1|TRBV25-1|13
TGTGCCAGCAGTGCCCGACAGGGCTCTGGCTACACCTTC
CASSARQGSGYTF
>few|TRBJ2-7|TRBD2|TRBV7-9|19
TGTGCCAGCAGCTTAGTCGCGGGACTAGAGTTATCGGTCGCGTACGAGCAGTACTTC
CASSLVAGLELSVAYEQYF
>NA|TRBJ2-5|TRBD2|TRBV7-9|17
TGTGCCAGCAGCTTAGCGGGAGCGGGAGGGCCCCAAGAGACCCAGTACTTC
CASSLAGAGGPQETQYF
>NA|TRBJ2-3|NA|TRBV30|14
TGTGCCTGGAGCCTAATGGAGGGCACAGATACGCAGTATTTT
CAWSLMEGTDTQYF
>few|TRBJ2-2|TRBD1|TRBV7-2|15
TGTGCCAGCAGATCCGGGACAGGGTTTACCGGGGAGCTGTTTTTT
CASRSGTGFTGELFF
>NA|TRBJ2-2|TRBD1|TRBV18|18
TGTGCCAGCTCAGTAGCATACTTGGGACAGATAAACACCGGGGAGCTGTTTTTT
CASSVAYLGQINTGELFF